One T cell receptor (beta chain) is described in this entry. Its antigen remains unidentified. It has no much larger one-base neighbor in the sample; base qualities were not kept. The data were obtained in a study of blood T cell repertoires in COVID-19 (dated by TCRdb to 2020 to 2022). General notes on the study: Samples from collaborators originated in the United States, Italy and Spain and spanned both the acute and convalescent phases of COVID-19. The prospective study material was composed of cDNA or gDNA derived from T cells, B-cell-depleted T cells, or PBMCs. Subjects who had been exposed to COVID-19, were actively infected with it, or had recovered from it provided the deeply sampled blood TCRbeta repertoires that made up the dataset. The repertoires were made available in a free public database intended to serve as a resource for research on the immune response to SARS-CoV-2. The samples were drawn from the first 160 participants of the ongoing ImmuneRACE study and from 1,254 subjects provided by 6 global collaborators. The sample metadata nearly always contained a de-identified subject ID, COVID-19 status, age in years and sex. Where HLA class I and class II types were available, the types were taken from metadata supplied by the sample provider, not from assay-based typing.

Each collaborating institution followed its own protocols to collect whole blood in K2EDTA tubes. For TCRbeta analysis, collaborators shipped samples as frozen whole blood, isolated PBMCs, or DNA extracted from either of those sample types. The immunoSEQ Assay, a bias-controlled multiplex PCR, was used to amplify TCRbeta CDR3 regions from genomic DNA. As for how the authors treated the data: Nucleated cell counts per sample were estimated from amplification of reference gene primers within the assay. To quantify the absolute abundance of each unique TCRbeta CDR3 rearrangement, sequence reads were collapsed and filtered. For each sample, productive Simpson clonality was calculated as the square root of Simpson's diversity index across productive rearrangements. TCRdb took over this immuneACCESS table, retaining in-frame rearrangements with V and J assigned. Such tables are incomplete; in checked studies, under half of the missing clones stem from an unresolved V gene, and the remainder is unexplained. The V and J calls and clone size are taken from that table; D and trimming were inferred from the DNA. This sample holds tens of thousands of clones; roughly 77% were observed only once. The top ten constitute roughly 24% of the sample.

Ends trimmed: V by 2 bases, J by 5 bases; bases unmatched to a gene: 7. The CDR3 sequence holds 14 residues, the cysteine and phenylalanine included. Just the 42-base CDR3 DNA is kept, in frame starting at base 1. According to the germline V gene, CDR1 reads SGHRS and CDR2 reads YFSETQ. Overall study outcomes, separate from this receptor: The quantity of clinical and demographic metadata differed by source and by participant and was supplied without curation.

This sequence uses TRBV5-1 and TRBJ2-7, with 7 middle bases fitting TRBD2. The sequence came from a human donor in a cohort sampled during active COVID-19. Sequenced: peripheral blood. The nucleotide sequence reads TGCGCCAGCAGCTTCGTGGCGGGAGTCGACGAGCAGTACTTC. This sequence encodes CASSFVAGVDEQYF.